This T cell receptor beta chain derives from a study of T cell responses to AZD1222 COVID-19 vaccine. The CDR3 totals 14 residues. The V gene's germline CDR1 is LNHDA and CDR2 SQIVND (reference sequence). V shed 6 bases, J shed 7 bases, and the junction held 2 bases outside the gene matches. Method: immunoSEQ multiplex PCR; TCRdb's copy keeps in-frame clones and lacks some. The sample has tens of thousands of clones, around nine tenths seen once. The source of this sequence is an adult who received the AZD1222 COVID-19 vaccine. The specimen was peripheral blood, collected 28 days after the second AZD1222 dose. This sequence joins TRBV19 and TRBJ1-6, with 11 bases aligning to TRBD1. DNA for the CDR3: TGTGCCAGTAGGTGGGACAGGGGGAATTCACCCCTCCACTTT. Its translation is CASRWDRGNSPLHF.